This TCR beta chain was sequenced during a study of T cell repertoires in ileal Crohn's disease. Looking at the study overall: At postoperative colonoscopy, neoterminal ileum biopsies were taken as M6.

The time point: neoterminal ileum biopsy at postoperative endoscopy, about 6 months after surgery. Generated by immunoSEQ multiplex PCR, the TCRdb table keeps only in-frame clones and is missing some. The sample lists 6,500 to 8,000 clones; 70% to 75% were seen once. Study observations and caveats: Endoscopy was done a median roughly 6.9 months after surgery. Clonal expansions were more frequent in active smokers than non-smokers at surgery.

In this sample, this clone turned up once. The antigen remains undetermined. The trim removed 0 bases at V and 14 bases at J, leaving 8 bases unmatched. This CDR3 comprises 14 residues. The germline V gene encodes CDR1 KGHSH and CDR2 LQKENI. This TCR came from an adult with Crohn's disease. Sequenced: ileal tissue. The J gene is TRBJ2-3, the V gene TRBV18; the match to TRBD1 covers 10 bases. The CDR3, as DNA: TGTGCCAGCTCACCACCCTCTTTTGGGGACAGGGGGTATTTT. Translation gives CASSPPSFGDRGYF.